The next 14 T cell receptor beta chains were all read from a single sample in a study of yellow fever vaccine responses in identical twins. TCRdb fed the RT-PCR reads into MiXCR, producing one record per CDR3 protein. The sample records about 4,700 distinct CDR3 sequences, over 85% being singletons. This sample comprised T cells from blood (PBMCs), unsorted or a sorted subset (not recorded which), obtained before or after yellow fever vaccination (not recorded which). The receptors stem from a woman under 30 who received the yellow fever vaccine.

The chain has TRBV12-3 or TRBV12-4 and TRBJ2-1; tentative D call: TRBD1 (6 bases). Trimming removed 6 bases from V and 8 bases from J, with 11 bases in between. The CDR3 totals 12 residues. The CDR3 DNA reads TGTGCCAGCAGCCCGGCAGGGGATGAGCAGTTCTTC. This encodes CASSPAGDEQFF.

The CDR3 bases are TGCGCCAGCAGCTCACGAACCCAGGGTACAAGTGGAGGCCAGTACTTC. Translating it yields CASSSRTQGTSGGQYF. V gene TRBV5-1 combines with J gene TRBJ2-5; D is perhaps TRBD1 or TRBD2 (5 bases each). The length of the CDR3 is 16 residues. Germline V lookup: CDR1 SGHRS, CDR2 YFSETQ. V was shortened by 3 bases and J by 10 bases, with 25 bases between the two germline ends.

This chain links TRBV6-1 with TRBJ1-2, with 8 bases that match TRBD1. This CDR3 is 13 amino acids long. CDR1 and CDR2 (germline): MNHNS, SASEGT. Germline trimming cut 6 bases from V and 5 bases from J; bases unmatched to any gene: 5. The CDR3 is CASSPDRVYGYTF. The DNA for the CDR3 is TGTGCCAGCAGCCCGGACAGGGTTTATGGCTACACCTTC.

The gene calls are TRBV20-1 and TRBJ2-1, with TRBD1 as a possible D gene (5 bases). Looked up from germline, CDR1 is DFQATT and CDR2 is SNEGSKA (reference sequence). This CDR3 comprises 15 residues. Trimming left V 2 bases short and J 4 bases short, with 15 bases between. CDR3 DNA sequence: TGCAGTGCTAGATGGGGCACGCTAGATTACAATGAGCAGTTCTTC. It is translated as CSARWGTLDYNEQFF.

The chain combines TRBV11-1 with TRBJ1-5, with D possibly TRBD1 on 5 matching bases. The CDR3 loop spans 14 amino acids. V dropped 5 bases and J dropped 3 bases, with 11 bases sitting between them. From germline, CDR1 is SGHAT and CDR2 FQDESV (reference sequence). In DNA, the CDR3 is TGTGCCAGCAGCAGGGACGGAAACAATCAGCCCCAGCATTTT. Translated: CASSRDGNNQPQHF.

This chain uses TRBV6-1 with TRBJ1-6, with a weak D call TRBD1 (5 bases). Germline V lookup: CDR1 MNHNS, CDR2 SASEGT. Trimming shortened V by 6 bases and J by 0 bases, and 12 bases separated the two germline ends. The CDR3 contains 16 residues. For the CDR3, the DNA is TGTGCCAGCAGCCCCAGACAGAGCTCCTATAATTCACCCCTCCACTTT. Translating it yields CASSPRQSSYNSPLHF.

The chain joins TRBV11-1 to TRBJ1-1; D might be TRBD1 (6 bases). The CDR3 has 13 residues. V dropped 5 bases and J dropped 1 base, with 8 bases sitting between them. Germline assignment: CDR1 SGHAT and CDR2 FQDESV (reference sequence). The CDR3 sequence: CASSRGQNTEAFF. CDR3 DNA: TGTGCCAGCAGCCGGGGACAGAACACTGAAGCTTTCTTT.

V and J are TRBV11-1 and TRBJ2-7, with D unclear. V was trimmed by 8 bases and J by 5 bases, leaving 13 bases between them. Germline V gives CDR1 SGHAT, CDR2 FQDESV (reference sequence). The CDR3 has 12 residues. CDR3 amino acids: CASGRTNDEQYF. The CDR3 region has the DNA TGTGCCAGCGGCAGGACGAACGACGAGCAGTACTTC.

The chain combines TRBV7-2 with TRBJ2-5, with TRBD1 identical over 11 bases. Germline CDR1 is SGHTA and CDR2 is FQGNSA. The CDR3 runs to 17 residues. V dropped 0 bases and J dropped 5; count of bases not matched to a gene: 8. Here the CDR3 DNA reads TGTGCCAGCAGCTTAGCGCATGGGACAGGGGGGACGGAGACCCAGTACTTC. This codes for CASSLAHGTGGTETQYF.

V gene TRBV18 combines with J gene TRBJ2-6; D is unclear. V was clipped by 2 bases and J by 0 bases, with 8 bases between them. The CDR3 spans 16 residues. Germline V gene lookup returns CDR1 KGHSH and CDR2 LQKENI. The CDR3 DNA sequence: TGTGCCAGCTCACCAGATAATCGCTCTGGGGCCAACGTCCTGACTTTC. Translated: CASSPDNRSGANVLTF.

The chain has TRBV6-2 or TRBV6-3 and TRBJ1-2, with 9 bases identical to TRBD1. Germline V gene lookup returns CDR1 MNHEY and CDR2 SVGEGT. CDR3 length: 17 amino acids. Unmatched junction bases numbered 12, after V lost 3 bases and J lost 4 bases. This CDR3 is CASSYDQTGGAAYGYTF. The CDR3 DNA follows: TGTGCCAGCAGTTATGACCAAACAGGGGGCGCCGCCTATGGCTACACCTTC.

The chain employs TRBV2 and TRBJ2-5; D gene uncertain. This CDR3 is built from 16 residues. V lost 1 base and J 2 bases, leaving 14 bases between the germline ends. Per the germline V gene, CDR1 is SNHLY and CDR2 is FYNNEI. The CDR3 bases are TGTGCCAGCAGTGAAGTTTCCAAGGAAGGGCAAGAGACCCAGTACTTC. Residues: CASSEVSKEGQETQYF.

This chain links TRBV20-1 with TRBJ2-7; weak D call: TRBD1 (6 bases). V gave up 0 bases and J gave up 3 bases, with 9 bases separating them. Germline-derived CDR1 and CDR2 are DFQATT and SNEGSKA (reference sequence). CDR3 length: 13 amino acids. The CDR3 region is CSARDLQGYEQYF. CDR3 DNA: TGCAGTGCTAGAGATTTACAGGGCTACGAGCAGTACTTC.

This chain uses TRBV20-1 with TRBJ2-1; D could derive from TRBD1 or TRBD2 (5 bases each). Germline V gene lookup returns CDR1 DFQATT and CDR2 SNEGSKA (reference sequence). This CDR3 is 14 amino acids long. V lost 4 bases and J 4 bases, leaving 14 bases between the germline ends. In DNA form, the CDR3 reads TGCAGTGCTAACGAAGGGACGGATTACAATGAGCAGTTCTTC. It translates to CSANEGTDYNEQFF.